The source of this T cell receptor (beta chain) is a study of response to subunit inactivated influenza vaccine (dated by TCRdb to 2016 to 2018). About the study as a whole: To follow how T cells responded to a trivalent subunit inactivated influenza vaccine, the researchers relied on deep quantitative profiling of the T cell receptor repertoire.

Clipping removes 8 bases from V and 6 bases from J, with 12 as the unmatched junction base count. Taken from cysteine to phenylalanine, the CDR3 has 15 residues. This entry keeps only the CDR3 DNA: 45 bases, framed from base 1. CDR1 and CDR2, per the germline V gene (reference sequence), are MNHEY and SMNVEV. Library method: RT-PCR. Sequencing took place on an Illumina HiSeq 2500. The raw public reads went through TCRdb reprocessing: fastp at Q25, MiXCR clone calling, in-frame beta chains kept. Identical CDR3 protein sequences are pooled into one entry, listed with their most common genes and DNA. This sample is represented by about 620,000 distinct CDR3 sequences; roughly 12% of them were singletons. The top ten constitute roughly 10% of the sample. This clonotype was recorded only once. No antigen is known for it. No per-base quality is available; no much larger clone lies one base away. A read on its own is weak evidence.

Findings and caveats that apply to the study as a whole: The authors suggested that each seasonal influenza vaccination may recruit only a limited number of new T cells.

The chain employs TRBV27 and TRBJ2-1; 8 of the junction bases match TRBD2. This sample comprised PBMCs from blood, obtained on the day of vaccination. The sequence came from a man in his forties or fifties who received an inactivated influenza vaccine. Donor details come from another sample of the same person, matched by shared clones. The CDR3 reads as follows: CASQREYVPSNEQFF. The bases read TGTGCCAGCCAGCGGGAGTACGTCCCTTCCAATGAGCAGTTCTTC.